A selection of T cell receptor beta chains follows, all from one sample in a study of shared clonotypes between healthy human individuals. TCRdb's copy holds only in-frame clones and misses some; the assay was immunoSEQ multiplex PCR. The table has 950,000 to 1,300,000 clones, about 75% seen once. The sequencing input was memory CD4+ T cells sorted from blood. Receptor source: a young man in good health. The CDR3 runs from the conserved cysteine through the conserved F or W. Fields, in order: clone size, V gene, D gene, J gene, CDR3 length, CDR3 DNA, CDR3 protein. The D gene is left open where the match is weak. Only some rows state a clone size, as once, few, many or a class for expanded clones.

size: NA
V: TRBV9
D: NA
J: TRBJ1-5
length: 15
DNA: TGTGCCAGCAGCGTAGGGTACGGGAGTGGCCAGCCCCAGCATTTT
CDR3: CASSVGYGSGQPQHF

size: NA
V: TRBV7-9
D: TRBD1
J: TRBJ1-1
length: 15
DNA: TGTGCCAGCAGCCTAGCGGGACAGGGGATTGGTGAAGCTTTCTTT
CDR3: CASSLAGQGIGEAFF

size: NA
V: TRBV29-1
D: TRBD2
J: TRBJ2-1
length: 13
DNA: TGCAGCGTTGATAGGTCTGGCGGGGGTGAGCAGTTCTTC
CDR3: CSVDRSGGGEQFF

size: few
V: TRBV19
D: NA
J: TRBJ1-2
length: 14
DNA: TGTGCCAGTAGTCCCGGTACCGCGAACTATGGCTACACCTTC
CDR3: CASSPGTANYGYTF

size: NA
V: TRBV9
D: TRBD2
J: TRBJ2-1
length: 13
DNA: TGTGCCAGCAGCGAACTAGCGGGCAGTGAGCAGTTCTTC
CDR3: CASSELAGSEQFF

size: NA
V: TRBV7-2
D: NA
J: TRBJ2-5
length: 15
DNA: TGTGCCAGCAGCTTAGATGGCGGTTATCAAGAGACCCAGTACTTC
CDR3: CASSLDGGYQETQYF

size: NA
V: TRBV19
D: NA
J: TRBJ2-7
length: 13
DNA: TGTGCCAGTAGTATAGGACATAAATACGAGCAGTACTTC
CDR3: CASSIGHKYEQYF

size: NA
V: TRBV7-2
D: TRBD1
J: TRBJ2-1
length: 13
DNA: TGTGCCAGCAGCTCGACAGGGGGGTATGAGCAGTTCTTC
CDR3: CASSSTGGYEQFF

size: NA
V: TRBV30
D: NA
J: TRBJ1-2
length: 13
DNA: TGTGCCTGGACGGCGGGCGGGAACTATGGCTACACCTTC
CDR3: CAWTAGGNYGYTF

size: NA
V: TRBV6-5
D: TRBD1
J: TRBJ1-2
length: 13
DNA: TGTGCCAGCAGATCTTCGACAGGGGAAGGCTACACCTTC
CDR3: CASRSSTGEGYTF

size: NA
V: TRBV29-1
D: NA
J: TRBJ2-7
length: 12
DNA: TGCAGCGTCTCATCAGGGGCCTACGAGCAGTACTTC
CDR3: CSVSSGAYEQYF

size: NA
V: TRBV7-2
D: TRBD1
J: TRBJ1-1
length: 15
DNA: TGTGCCAGCACCTCAGACAGGGGGCGGTACACTGAAGCTTTCTTT
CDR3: CASTSDRGRYTEAFF

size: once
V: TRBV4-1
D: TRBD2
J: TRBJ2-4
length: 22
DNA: TGCGCCAGCAGCCAAGACAGGGGAGCTGGACTAGCGGCGGGGCGGGCCAAAAACATTCAGTACTTC
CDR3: CASSQDRGAGLAAGRAKNIQYF

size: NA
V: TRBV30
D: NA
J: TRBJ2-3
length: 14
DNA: TGTGCCTGGAGATGGGGGGGGCGGACAGATACGCAGTATTTT
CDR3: CAWRWGGRTDTQYF

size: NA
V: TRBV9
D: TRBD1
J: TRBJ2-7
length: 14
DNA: TGTGCCAGCAGCCCTCGGACAGGAACCTACGAGCAGTACTTC
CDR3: CASSPRTGTYEQYF

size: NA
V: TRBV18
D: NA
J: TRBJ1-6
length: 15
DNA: TGTGCCAGCTCACCCACAGATTCCTATAATTCACCCCTCCACTTT
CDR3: CASSPTDSYNSPLHF

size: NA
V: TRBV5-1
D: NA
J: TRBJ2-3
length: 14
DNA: TGCGCCAGCAGCTTTAGTGGGTACACAGATACGCAGTATTTT
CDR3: CASSFSGYTDTQYF

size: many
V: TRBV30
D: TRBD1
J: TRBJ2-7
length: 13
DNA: TGTGCCTCCCAGGGGGCTGGCTCCTACGAGCAGTACTTC
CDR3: CASQGAGSYEQYF

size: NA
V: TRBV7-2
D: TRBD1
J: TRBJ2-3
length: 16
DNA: TGTGCCAGCAGCAGTTGGGGACAGGGGTGGGAAGATACGCAGTATTTT
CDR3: CASSSWGQGWEDTQYF

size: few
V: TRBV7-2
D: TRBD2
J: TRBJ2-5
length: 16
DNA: TGTGCCAGCAGCTTAGAGCGAGCGGGGGGAAAAGAGACCCAGTACTTC
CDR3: CASSLERAGGKETQYF

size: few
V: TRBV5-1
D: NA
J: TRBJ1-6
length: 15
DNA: TGCGCCAGCAGCTTGGCCGGTTTAATAGAGTCACCCCTCCACTTT
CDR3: CASSLAGLIESPLHF

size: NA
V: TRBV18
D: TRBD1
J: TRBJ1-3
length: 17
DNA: TGTGCCAGCTCACCACTCATCCGGGACAGAGCTGGAAACACCATATATTTT
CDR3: CASSPLIRDRAGNTIYF

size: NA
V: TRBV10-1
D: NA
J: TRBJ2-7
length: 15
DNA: TGCGCCAGCCTAACGGGACCCCAGGTCTCCTACGAGCAGTACTTC
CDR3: CASLTGPQVSYEQYF

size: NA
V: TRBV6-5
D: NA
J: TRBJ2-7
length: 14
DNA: TGTGCCAGCAGTCCTCAGGGTAGAGGGCTCGAGCAGTACTTC
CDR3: CASSPQGRGLEQYF

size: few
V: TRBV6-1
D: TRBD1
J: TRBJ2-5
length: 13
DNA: TGTGCCAGCAGTACAAACAGGGGCGAGACCCAGTACTTC
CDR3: CASSTNRGETQYF

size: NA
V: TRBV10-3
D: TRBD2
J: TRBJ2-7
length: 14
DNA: TGTGCCATCAGCCTAGCGGGGGGCCTAGGCGAGCAGTACTTC
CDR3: CAISLAGGLGEQYF

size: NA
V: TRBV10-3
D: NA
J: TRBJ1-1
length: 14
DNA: TGTGCCATCAGTGGAAACAGGGTGGGCACTGAAGCTTTCTTT
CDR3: CAISGNRVGTEAFF

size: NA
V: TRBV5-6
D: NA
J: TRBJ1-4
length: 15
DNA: TGTGCCAGCAGCTTGATCAGGGCTACTAATGAAAAACTGTTTTTT
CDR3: CASSLIRATNEKLFF

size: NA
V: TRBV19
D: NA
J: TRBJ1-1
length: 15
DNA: TGTGCCAGTAGTGTGGCAGGGTCTATGAACACTGAAGCTTTCTTT
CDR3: CASSVAGSMNTEAFF

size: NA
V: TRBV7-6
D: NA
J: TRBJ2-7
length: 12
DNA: TGTGCCAGCAGCTCGTCGGGGCGCGAGCAGTACTTC
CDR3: CASSSSGREQYF

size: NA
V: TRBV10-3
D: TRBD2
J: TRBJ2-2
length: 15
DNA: TGTGCCATCAGTGAAATAGCGGGGCGAACCGGGGAGCTGTTTTTT
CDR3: CAISEIAGRTGELFF

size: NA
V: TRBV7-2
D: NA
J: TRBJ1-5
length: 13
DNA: TGTGCCAGCAGCTTAGCGCCTGGAGAGCCCCAGCATTTT
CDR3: CASSLAPGEPQHF

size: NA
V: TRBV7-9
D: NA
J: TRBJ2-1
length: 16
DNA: TGTGCCAGCAGCTTAGGGGTCGGGAGCTCCTACAATGAGCAGTTCTTC
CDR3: CASSLGVGSSYNEQFF

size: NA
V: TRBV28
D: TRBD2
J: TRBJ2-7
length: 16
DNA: TGTGCCAGCAGTATACCGACTAGCGGGGGGGCCTACGAGCAGTACTTC
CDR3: CASSIPTSGGAYEQYF

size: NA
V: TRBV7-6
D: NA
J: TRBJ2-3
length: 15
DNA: TGTGCCAGCAGCTTGGCAGGGGCTACCACAGATACGCAGTATTTT
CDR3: CASSLAGATTDTQYF

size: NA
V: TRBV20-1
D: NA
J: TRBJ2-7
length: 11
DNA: TGCAGTGCTAGATCCGCCCAACAGCAGTACTTC
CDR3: CSARSAQQQYF

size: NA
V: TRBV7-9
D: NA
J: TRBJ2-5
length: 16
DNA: TGTGCCAGCAGCTTAGAACGGGGGACCTACCAAGAGACCCAGTACTTC
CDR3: CASSLERGTYQETQYF